The 5 T cell receptor beta chains below come from one sample, sequenced in a study of cytomegalovirus exposure and HLA in healthy donors. A multiplex PCR was run with 60 Vbeta primers and 13 Jbeta primers. The table came from immunoSEQ multiplex PCR; TCRdb's copy has only in-frame clones and leaves some out. The data contain more than 85,000 clones, roughly 78% of them singletons. Sample: PBMCs. Source of these receptors: a woman aged 25 to 39 in good health and CMV-seronegative.

This rearrangement joins TRBV19 to TRBJ1-4; no definite D call. CDR3 size: 15 residues. In germline, CDR1 is LNHDA, CDR2 SQIVND (reference sequence). The germline V and J ends were trimmed by 6 bases and 0 bases, with 11 bases remaining between them. As DNA, the CDR3 is TGTGCCAGTAGGACACACCAAGCAACTAATGAAAAACTGTTTTTT. Its protein is CASRTHQATNEKLFF.

This clone has only a few counts. The genes are TRBV19 and TRBJ1-6; 9 bases match TRBD1. Germline values: CDR1 LNHDA, CDR2 SQIVND (reference sequence). The J segment lost 7 bases and the V segment lost 4 bases, leaving 5 bases of the junction unmatched. CDR3 length equals 15 residues. The CDR3 is CASSTDRGLNSPLHF. Here the CDR3 DNA reads TGTGCCAGTAGTACGGACAGGGGATTGAATTCACCCCTCCACTTT.

V gene TRBV27 combines with J gene TRBJ1-6; D unclear. Germline-derived CDR1 and CDR2 are MNHEY and SMNVEV (reference sequence). V was shortened by 4 bases and J by 3 bases, with 4 bases between the two germline ends. The CDR3 extends over 13 amino acids. The CDR3 DNA sequence: TGTGCCAGCAGTTCCAACTATAATTCACCCCTCCACTTT. Protein product: CASSSNYNSPLHF.

Turning to this clone: Other DNA variants within this sample encode the same CDR3. J is TRBJ1-1 and V is TRBV30, with no clear D. The CDR3 length is 12 residues. Trimming removed 3 bases at V and 4 bases at J, with 9 bases between. Per germline, CDR1 GTSNPN and CDR2 SVGIG (reference sequence). The CDR3 is CAWSPGSTEAFF. The CDR3 DNA is TGTGCCTGGAGCCCAGGTTCCACTGAAGCTTTCTTT.

As concerns this clone: Mismatch with germline at one junction end may stem from a read error. V is TRBV9 and J is TRBJ2-1; TRBD1 aligns across 9 bases. CDR3 length: 15 residues. CDR1 and CDR2 from the germline V gene are SGDLS and YYNGEE. The CDR3 reads CASSVSGTGNNQQFF. The CDR3 DNA reads as TGTGCCAGCAGCGTCTCCGGGACAGGGAACAATCAGCAGTTCTTC.